The present entry profiles one T cell receptor beta chain with its context. Its cognate antigen is unknown. At one boundary the junction diverges from the germline segment, which might be a read error. The TCRbeta library incorporated unique molecular identifiers. TCRdb redid the calling of the PCR reads with MiXCR, one entry per CDR3 protein. This sample has 600,000 to 800,000 distinct CDR3 sequences, with about an eighth found just once. These data come from a study of T-cell reconstitution after alpha-beta-depleted transplantation in children. Study findings and constraints: Newly made T cells mostly supplied T-cell counts and diversity one year after transplant.

Germline V CDR1 and CDR2: SGHRS, YFSETQ. There are 12 residues in the CDR3. Sequencing was performed on PBMCs, taken before TCRalphabeta/CD19-depleted stem cell transplant. The sequence was collected from a girl under 10 years old with congenital amegakaryocytic thrombocytopenia, due to receive a stem cell transplant. This chain joins TRBV5-1 and TRBJ2-7; maybe TRBD2 (5 bases). Here the CDR3 reads CDSSLAGYEQYF. The CDR3 DNA sequence: TGCGACAGCAGCTTGGCGGGTTACGAGCAGTACTTC.